This T cell receptor beta chain was found in a study of a mutant IDH1 vaccine in newly diagnosed glioma. Sample time point: week 35, safety follow-up. Vaccinated patients received 300 ug of mutant IDH1 20-mer peptide per dose, with topical imiquimod. Profiled with immunoSEQ multiplex PCR; TCRdb holds only in-frame clones, not every one. The profile shows about 32,000 clones, around 84% of them singletons. Turning to this clone: What it binds is not known.

The receptor's source is a woman in her late teens or twenties with glioma. Source: PBMCs, taken from a glioma patient whose treatment included an IDH1 peptide vaccine.

CDR3 loop: CASSQEIPGGANYGYTF. CDR3 sequence (DNA): TGTGCCAGCAGCCAAGAAATCCCGGGGGGGGCGAACTATGGCTACACCTTC. This rearrangement joins TRBV14 to TRBJ1-2, with D maybe TRBD1 (6 bases). The CDR3 sequence is 17 residues long. Germline-derived CDR1 and CDR2 are SGHDN and FVKESK. V shed 0 bases and J shed 2 bases, with 16 bases lying between them.